This T cell receptor beta chain was found in a study of blood T cell repertoires in COVID-19. Data came from immunoSEQ multiplex PCR; TCRdb stores just in-frame clones and leaves some out. Among 370,000 or so clones listed, approximately 89% were seen once. Everyone who took part was roughly 18 to 95 years old, and they came from over 20 US areas. Participants had their cohort set by participant-reported clinical history. Recovery among Cohort 3 donors was established by two negative PCRs, clearance, or symptom resolution. Unmatched junction bases numbered 3, after V lost 4 bases and J lost 6 bases. CDR3 size: 14 residues. Germline V gives CDR1 WSHSY, CDR2 SAAADI.

This TCR was sampled from a man aged 25-45 years who had recovered from COVID-19. The genes are TRBV10-2 and TRBJ1-5; TRBD1 agrees at 10 bases. What was sequenced was PBMCs or T cells enriched from blood (not recorded which). CDR3 amino acids: CASSVGQGGQPQHF. The CDR3 bases are TGCGCCAGCAGTGTCGGACAGGGGGGTCAGCCCCAGCATTTT.